This is a list of T cell receptor beta chains from one sample in a study of T-cell memory formation after mild COVID-19. TCRdb reprocessed the 5' RACE reads with MiXCR, giving one entry per CDR3 protein. The data show 500,000 to 550,000 distinct CDR3 sequences, around 21% seen once. Input material: PBMCs or a T cell subset sorted from them (not recorded which). The receptors stem from an adult woman who had mild COVID-19 (a few samples of this study predate the infection). Cell type and time point are not known. Both conserved end residues are part of each CDR3. The order of the fields is D gene, V gene, J gene, CDR3 length, CDR3 protein. The D gene is left open where the match is weak.

>NA|TRBV4-1|TRBJ2-1|13
CASSQGGGDEQFF
>TRBD1|TRBV20-1|TRBJ1-6|13
CSATGGSGSPLHF
>NA|TRBV6-5|TRBJ1-4|14
CASSPAGREEKLFF
>NA|TRBV12-3/TRBV12-4|TRBJ2-2|14
CASIRAGRRGELFF
>NA|TRBV28|TRBJ2-5|16
CASSLDVGSPFETQYF
>NA|TRBV29-1|TRBJ2-7|13
CSVVEASSYEQYF
>TRBD1|TRBV5-1|TRBJ2-3|17
CASSLVLYRGDTDTQYF
>TRBD1|TRBV12-3/TRBV12-4|TRBJ2-2|17
CASSQTGTGTNTGELFF
>NA|TRBV27|TRBJ1-2|13
CASKPGGYHGYTF
>TRBD1|TRBV29-1|TRBJ2-7|15
CSAGEPGQGPYEQYF
>NA|TRBV30|TRBJ2-1|13
CAWSVTEYNEQFF
>NA|TRBV14|TRBJ1-1|15
CASSQEYRMNTEAFF
>TRBD2|TRBV12-3/TRBV12-4|TRBJ2-7|18
CASSPRILAGGPKYEQYF
>NA|TRBV6-6|TRBJ2-5|13
CASSYLDQETQYF
>TRBD2|TRBV5-1|TRBJ2-7|16
CASSRQAAGASYEQYF
>TRBD1|TRBV5-6|TRBJ1-5|17
CASSLNRGLNSNQPQHF
>TRBD2|TRBV29-1|TRBJ2-5|13
CSARGLAGETQYF
>NA|TRBV7-2|TRBJ2-7|14
CASSLGMGLYEQYF
>NA|TRBV24-1|TRBJ2-3|12
CATSEVTDTQYF
>TRBD1|TRBV20-1|TRBJ2-7|17
CSATGTGGGRAQVEQYF
>NA|TRBV7-9|TRBJ2-3|17
CASSLRSRIFSTDTQYF
>TRBD1|TRBV7-9|TRBJ1-2|15
CASSLFQTGNYGYTF
>NA|TRBV20-1|TRBJ2-7|14
CSARDPSDRSEQYF
>TRBD1|TRBV19|TRBJ2-7|15
CASSMGQAQAYEQYF
>TRBD2|TRBV5-1|TRBJ2-3|17
CASSLELAGRITDTQYF
>NA|TRBV6-2/TRBV6-3|TRBJ2-6|15
CASSYSNSGANVLTF
>NA|TRBV5-1|TRBJ2-1|16
CASSFIVGAVYNEQFF
>TRBD1|TRBV12-3/TRBV12-4|TRBJ2-1|13
CASSSQTGNEQFF
>NA|TRBV7-9|TRBJ1-2|12
CASSGGGYGYTF
>TRBD2|TRBV18|TRBJ2-5|15
CASSPPAGVRETQYF
>TRBD1|TRBV7-2|TRBJ1-2|12
CASSEQGYGYTF
>NA|TRBV28|TRBJ2-1|15
CASTSFRSSYNEQFF
>NA|TRBV9|TRBJ2-5|15
CASSVGGGIQETQYF
>TRBD2|TRBV5-1|TRBJ2-1|15
CASSLGTSAFNEQFF
>TRBD1|TRBV6-5|TRBJ2-5|16
CASSPGTDIYQETQYF
>NA|TRBV6-6|TRBJ2-1|15
CASSPLGNSYNEQFF
>NA|TRBV7-2|TRBJ2-1|14
CASSLVVPSNEQFF
>NA|TRBV7-8|TRBJ2-1|13
CASSPGWGNEQFF
>NA|TRBV20-1|TRBJ2-7|11
CSLLSSYEQYF
>NA|TRBV7-8|TRBJ2-7|14
CASSLGAGPSEQYF
>NA|TRBV7-9|TRBJ1-4|15
CATQDGRYRGEKLFF
>NA|TRBV20-1|TRBJ1-2|13
CSARDRGHGGYTF
>TRBD1|TRBV7-3|TRBJ2-3|14
CASSSQGPGDTQYF
>TRBD2|TRBV4-1|TRBJ2-1|16
CASSRGLAGVVAEQFF
>TRBD1|TRBV7-2|TRBJ2-7|16
CASSLASGTGVYEQYF
>NA|TRBV25-1|TRBJ2-7|12
CASAYRVNEQYF
>NA|TRBV18|TRBJ1-1|16
CASTLSVLGENTEAFF
>NA|TRBV24-1|TRBJ2-7|15
CATSAAASSGYEQYF
>NA|TRBV15|TRBJ2-2|12
CATSRSTGELFF
>NA|TRBV7-9|TRBJ2-1|14
CASSFVQGTNEQFF